The rows below give T cell receptor beta chains drawn from one sample of a study of blood T cell repertoires in COVID-19. Assay: immunoSEQ multiplex PCR; the TCRdb copy retains only in-frame clones and omits some. The table has 200,000 to 300,000 clones, about 79% seen once. Sequencing was done on a sample of peripheral blood. These receptors came from a man between 35 and 55 years old who had recovered from COVID-19. Each CDR3 is given with its conserved first and last residue. A D gene is named only where the DNA matches it firmly. Clone size, where shown, is once, few, many, or a class for clones that have expanded.

D gene,J gene,clone size,V gene,CDR3 protein,CDR3 DNA
NA,TRBJ2-3,NA,TRBV5-4,CASSFEAGSTDTQYF,TGTGCCAGCAGCTTCGAGGCAGGGAGCACAGATACGCAGTATTTT
TRBD2,TRBJ2-1,NA,TRBV4-3,CASSQESGRYGEQFF,TGCGCCAGCAGTCAAGAAAGCGGGAGGTATGGTGAGCAGTTCTTC
NA,TRBJ2-7,NA,TRBV11-2,CASSLGRGPSYEQYF,TGTGCCAGCAGCTTAGGGCGGGGGCCCTCCTACGAGCAGTACTTC
NA,TRBJ2-6,NA,TRBV5-1,CASVQGHGANVLTF,TGCGCCAGCGTGCAGGGCCATGGGGCCAACGTCCTGACTTTC
TRBD1,TRBJ1-3,NA,TRBV5-5,CASTFSLDRGNTIYF,TGTGCCAGCACCTTTTCCTTGGACAGGGGAAACACCATATATTTT
TRBD1,TRBJ1-1,NA,TRBV19,CASRDRGRPTPPTEAFF,TGTGCCAGTCGGGACAGGGGGCGACCTACCCCCCCCACTGAAGCTTTCTTT
NA,TRBJ2-3,NA,TRBV27,CASSSRGADTQYF,TGTGCCAGCAGTTCCAGGGGGGCAGATACGCAGTATTTT
NA,TRBJ2-7,NA,TRBV4-1,CASSQEWRDPYAWGSYEQYF,TGCGCCAGCAGCCAAGAGTGGAGGGACCCCTATGCTTGGGGATCCTACGAGCAGTACTTC
TRBD2,TRBJ2-7,NA,TRBV30,CAWNRGGEQYF,TGTGCCTGGAACCGGGGGGGCGAGCAGTACTTC
NA,TRBJ1-1,NA,TRBV13,CASSYQGSGTEAFF,TGTGCCAGCAGCTACCAGGGATCGGGCACTGAAGCTTTCTTT
TRBD1,TRBJ2-7,NA,TRBV27,CASSSPGQGAYEQYF,TGTGCCAGCAGTTCCCCGGGACAGGGGGCCTACGAGCAGTACTTC
TRBD1,TRBJ1-2,few,TRBV9,CASSVALDRGYYGYTF,TGTGCCAGCAGCGTAGCTTTGGACAGGGGATACTATGGCTACACCTTC
TRBD1,TRBJ1-1,NA,TRBV18,CASSPLQGVTEAFF,TGTGCCAGCTCACCGTTACAGGGGGTCACTGAAGCTTTCTTT
TRBD1,TRBJ1-1,NA,TRBV10-1,CASSPGWTGTEAFF,TGCGCCAGCAGCCCCGGATGGACAGGCACTGAAGCTTTCTTT
NA,TRBJ1-4,NA,TRBV5-1,CASRQGPTNEKLFF,TGCGCCAGCAGGCAGGGGCCAACTAATGAAAAACTGTTTTTT
NA,TRBJ2-3,NA,TRBV19,CASSTGYRDTQYF,TGTGCCAGTAGTACCGGTTATCGGGATACGCAGTATTTT
NA,TRBJ1-5,NA,TRBV4-1,CASSQDGGQPQHF,TGCGCCAGCAGCCAAGATGGGGGCCAGCCCCAGCATTTT
NA,TRBJ2-3,NA,TRBV18,CASSPMGTRDTQYF,TGTGCCAGCTCACCAATGGGCACGCGAGATACGCAGTATTTT
NA,TRBJ1-4,NA,TRBV5-1,CASSFIGRPEEKLFF,TGCGCCAGCAGCTTCATTGGCAGGCCCGAGGAAAAACTGTTTTTT
TRBD2,TRBJ2-7,NA,TRBV5-4,CASSYAGVTYEQYF,TGTGCCAGCAGCTATGCGGGAGTTACATACGAGCAGTACTTC
NA,TRBJ1-2,NA,TRBV2,CASSGFRGDGYTF,TGTGCCAGCAGTGGTTTTCGGGGGGATGGCTACACCTTC
TRBD2,TRBJ2-3,NA,TRBV7-2,CASSLRGSTDTQYF,TGTGCCAGCAGCCTGCGGGGGAGCACAGATACGCAGTATTTT
NA,TRBJ1-2,NA,TRBV7-2,CASSLQGSVGYTF,TGTGCCAGCAGCTTGCAGGGATCGGTTGGCTACACCTTC
NA,TRBJ1-1,NA,TRBV18,CASSPGIEAFF,TGTGCCAGCTCCCCCGGGATTGAAGCTTTCTTT
TRBD2,TRBJ2-5,NA,TRBV3-1/TRBV3-2,CASSQEKSSGGAQETQYF,TGTGCCAGCAGCCAAGAAAAATCTAGCGGGGGGGCCCAAGAGACCCAGTACTTC
TRBD1,TRBJ2-2,NA,TRBV5-4,CASQIRDRGTGELFF,TGTGCCAGCCAGATCCGGGACAGGGGGACCGGGGAGCTGTTTTTT
TRBD1,TRBJ1-1,NA,TRBV29-1,CSGRQGASTEAFF,TGCAGCGGCAGACAGGGGGCGTCAACTGAAGCTTTCTTT
NA,TRBJ1-2,NA,TRBV9,CASSVSSEGGYTF,TGTGCCAGCAGCGTAAGCTCTGAGGGTGGCTACACCTTC
TRBD1,TRBJ1-2,once,TRBV7-2,CASSPPGQGSGYTF,TGTGCCAGCAGCCCGCCGGGACAGGGAAGTGGCTACACCTTC
NA,TRBJ2-7,NA,TRBV9,CASSVGPGPYEQYF,TGTGCCAGCAGCGTAGGACCAGGGCCCTACGAGCAGTACTTC
NA,TRBJ1-4,NA,TRBV5-1,CASSLWSGAEKLFF,TGCGCCAGCAGCTTATGGAGTGGGGCCGAAAAACTGTTTTTT
TRBD1,TRBJ1-2,NA,TRBV19,CASSTGDRGLGYGYTF,TGTGCCAGTAGTACGGGGGACAGGGGGCTGGGGTATGGCTACACCTTC
NA,TRBJ2-7,few,TRBV15,CATSRDIQGHEQYF,TGTGCCACCAGCAGAGATATCCAGGGGCACGAGCAGTACTTC
NA,TRBJ1-2,NA,TRBV6-2/TRBV6-3,CASSYGIQSTYGYTF,TGTGCCAGCAGTTACGGTATACAGAGTACCTATGGCTACACCTTC
NA,TRBJ1-2,NA,TRBV2,CASSSGWNGYTF,TGTGCCAGCAGTTCAGGGTGGAATGGCTACACCTTC
TRBD2,TRBJ2-3,NA,TRBV7-9,CASSRTSGDTDTQYF,TGTGCCAGCAGCCGGACTAGCGGGGACACAGATACGCAGTATTTT
TRBD1,TRBJ1-2,NA,TRBV27,CATISLDRGPDGYTF,TGTGCCACCATATCTCTGGACAGGGGGCCTGATGGCTACACCTTC
TRBD2,TRBJ2-2,NA,TRBV10-3,CATAQDSGSAGELFF,TGTGCCACAGCCCAGGATAGCGGGAGTGCCGGGGAGCTGTTTTTT
TRBD2,TRBJ2-1,few,TRBV7-2,CASSLAAGPYNEQFF,TGTGCCAGCAGCTTAGCAGCGGGGCCCTACAATGAGCAGTTCTTC
TRBD1,TRBJ1-2,few,TRBV6-5,CASSYFDRGGYTF,TGTGCCAGCAGTTACTTCGACAGGGGCGGCTACACCTTC
NA,TRBJ1-3,NA,TRBV6-6,CASSYWIASSGNTIYF,TGTGCCAGCAGTTACTGGATAGCGAGCTCTGGAAACACCATATATTTT
TRBD1,TRBJ1-2,NA,TRBV4-3,CASSQGGQVYYGYTF,TGCGCCAGCAGCCAAGGTGGACAGGTCTACTATGGCTACACCTTC
NA,TRBJ2-3,once,TRBV3-1/TRBV3-2,CASSQDRGLARTDTQYF,TGTGCCAGCAGCCAAGATAGAGGACTGGCCCGCACAGATACGCAGTATTTT
NA,TRBJ1-1,NA,TRBV6-1,CASSDLGGMNTEAFF,TGTGCCAGCAGTGATCTCGGGGGGATGAACACTGAAGCTTTCTTT
NA,TRBJ2-5,NA,TRBV15,CATSRDGRGGETQYF,TGTGCCACCAGCAGAGATGGTCGGGGAGGAGAGACCCAGTACTTC
TRBD2,TRBJ2-7,few,TRBV5-4,CARRSTSGRLVYEQYF,TGTGCCAGACGGAGCACTAGCGGGAGATTAGTATACGAGCAGTACTTC
TRBD1,TRBJ1-4,NA,TRBV5-8,CASSLQGTNEKLFF,TGTGCCAGCAGCCTACAGGGGACTAATGAAAAACTGTTTTTT
TRBD1,TRBJ2-2,NA,TRBV6-5,CASSWDREYTGELFF,TGTGCCAGCAGTTGGGACAGGGAGTACACCGGGGAGCTGTTTTTT
TRBD2,TRBJ2-7,NA,TRBV18,CASSPNLGRGMNEQYF,TGTGCCAGCTCACCGAATTTGGGGAGGGGAATGAACGAGCAGTACTTC
NA,TRBJ2-7,NA,TRBV9,CASSVDDTYEQYF,TGTGCCAGCAGCGTAGACGACACCTACGAGCAGTACTTC
NA,TRBJ1-3,NA,TRBV29-1,CSVRAMGGSHSGNTIYF,TGCAGCGTTCGGGCGATGGGAGGTTCCCACTCTGGAAACACCATATATTTT